The entry below describes one TCR beta chain. Losses at the gene ends were 2 bases for V and 9 bases for J; bases not matched to a gene: 6. The CDR3 runs to 14 residues. Germline V CDR1 and CDR2: LGHNA, YNFKEQ. The sample is drawn from a study of brain T cells in children with intractable seizures. The data were produced by immunoSEQ multiplex PCR, yet TCRdb's version contains in-frame clones alone and is incomplete. The sample shows 55,000 to 80,000 clones, about 96% of them seen only once. Sequencing was limited to surgery cases with top T cell transcript signatures in brain tissue. Pre-surgery treatment included at least one anti-epileptic drug.

The chain is built from TRBV4-2 and TRBJ2-1; 8 bases match TRBD1. The clonotype originates from a boy under two years old with focal cortical dysplasia and intractable seizures. The starting material was peripheral blood, obtained at surgery. The CDR3 reads CASSQRGQGGEQFF. The CDR3 DNA follows: TGTGCCAGCAGCCAACGCGGACAGGGTGGTGAGCAGTTCTTC.